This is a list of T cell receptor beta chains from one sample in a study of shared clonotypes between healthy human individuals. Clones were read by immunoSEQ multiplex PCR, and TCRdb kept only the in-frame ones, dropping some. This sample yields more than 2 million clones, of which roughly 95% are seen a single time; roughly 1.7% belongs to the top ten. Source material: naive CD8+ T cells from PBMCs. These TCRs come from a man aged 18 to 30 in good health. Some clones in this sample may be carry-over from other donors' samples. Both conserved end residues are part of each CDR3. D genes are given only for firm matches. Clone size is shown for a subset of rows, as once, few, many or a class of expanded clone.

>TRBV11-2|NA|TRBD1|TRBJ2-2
CASSPRRTGDVRTGELFF
TGTGCCAGCAGCCCACGAAGGACAGGGGATGTGCGCACCGGGGAGCTGTTTTTT
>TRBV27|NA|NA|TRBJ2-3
CASSYQTSSDTQYF
TGTGCCAGCAGTTACCAGACTAGTTCAGATACGCAGTATTTT
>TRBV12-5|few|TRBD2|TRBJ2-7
CASALSGRVDEQYF
TGTGCTAGTGCCCTTAGCGGGAGGGTTGACGAGCAGTACTTC
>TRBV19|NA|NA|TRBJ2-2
CASSIGRETANTGELFF
TGTGCCAGTAGTATAGGGAGGGAGACGGCGAACACCGGGGAGCTGTTTTTT
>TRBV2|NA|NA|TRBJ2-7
CASSESAGTSYEQYF
TGTGCCAGCAGTGAATCGGCAGGGACCTCCTACGAGCAGTACTTC
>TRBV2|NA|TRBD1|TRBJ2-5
CASSEVIDGQGRETQYF
TGTGCCAGCAGTGAAGTTATAGATGGACAGGGGAGGGAGACCCAGTACTTC
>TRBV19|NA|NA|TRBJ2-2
CASKMASAVGELFF
TGTGCCAGTAAAATGGCTAGCGCTGTCGGGGAGCTGTTTTTT
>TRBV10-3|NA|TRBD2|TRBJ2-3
CAISESPSGHSTDTQYF
TGTGCCATCAGTGAGAGTCCTAGCGGGCATAGCACAGATACGCAGTATTTT
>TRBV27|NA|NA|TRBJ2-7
CASSFDEQYF
TGTGCCAGCAGTTTCGACGAGCAGTACTTC
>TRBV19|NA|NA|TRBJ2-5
CASSIVSVSETQYF
TGTGCCAGTAGTATAGTATCTGTCTCCGAGACCCAGTACTTC
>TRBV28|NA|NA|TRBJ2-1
CASSGTGKYGYNEQFF
TGTGCCAGCAGTGGTACAGGGAAATATGGCTACAATGAGCAGTTCTTC